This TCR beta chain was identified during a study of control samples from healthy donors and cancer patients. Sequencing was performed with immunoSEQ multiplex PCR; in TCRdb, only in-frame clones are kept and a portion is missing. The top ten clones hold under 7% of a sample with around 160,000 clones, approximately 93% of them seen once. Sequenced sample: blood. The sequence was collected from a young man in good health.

DNA for the CDR3: TGCGCCAGCAGGGAGGGGCCGACCGGTTTTTCGAACGAGCAGTACTTC. Translated, it gives CASREGPTGFSNEQYF. The V gene is TRBV4-1, the J gene TRBJ2-7; D is possibly TRBD2 (6 bases). Trimming stripped 6 bases from V and 5 bases from J, with 23 bases between. From germline, CDR1 is MGHRA and CDR2 YSYEKL. There are 16 residues in the CDR3.